What follows is one TCR beta chain and its context. As yet, its antigen is unknown. 5'RACE with constant-segment primers built TCRalpha and TCRbeta cDNA libraries with UMIs. TCRdb recomputed calls from the 5' RACE reads with MiXCR, one row per CDR3 protein. The sample records about 100,000 distinct CDR3 sequences, around 14% being singletons. This entry belongs to a study of T-cell memory formation after mild COVID-19. At the level of the study: Largely donor-specific TCR clusters were found. Study conclusions and caveats: Clones that contracted from day 15 to 85 had balanced CD4/CD8; later expanders were CD4+ biased. Prior to infection, memory already included some responding clones, suggesting cross-reactive memory joined.

The CDR3 loop spans 16 amino acids. V lost 1 base, J lost 5 bases, and 20 bases lay in between. Germline CDR1 and CDR2: SQVTM and ANQGSEA. The specimen was PBMCs or a T cell subset sorted from them (not recorded which). The TCR comes from a man younger than 30 who had mild COVID-19 (a few samples of this study predate the infection). Cell type and time point are not known. This rearrangement joins TRBV29-1 to TRBJ2-5, with D possibly called TRBD1 or TRBD2 (5 bases each). The CDR3 DNA sequence: TGCAGCGTTGAAGGCGCTCGAGGGGCCTATCTTGAGACCCAGTACTTC. It encodes CSVEGARGAYLETQYF.